The 7 T cell receptor beta chains presented below share a single source sample, sequenced in a study of cytomegalovirus exposure and HLA in healthy donors. Vbeta (60) and Jbeta (13) primers were used in the PCR. Clones were read by immunoSEQ multiplex PCR, and TCRdb kept only the in-frame ones, dropping some. The table lists about 99,000 clones, over 9% of them singletons. The sequencing input was PBMCs. The source of these receptors is a man aged 35 to 55 in good health and CMV-seropositive.

The V and J genes are TRBV28 and TRBJ1-1; D is possibly TRBD1 (5 bases). The germline V gene has CDR1 MDHEN and CDR2 SYDVKM. Trimming pared 6 bases from V and 2 bases from J, leaving 7 bases between. The CDR3 sequence is 12 residues long. CDR3 sequence: CASSQGNTEAFF. The CDR3, as DNA: TGTGCCAGCAGCCAGGGCAACACTGAAGCTTTCTTT.

The sample holds a few counts of this clone. This chain links TRBV5-1 with TRBJ1-1; unclear D gene. The CDR3 sequence is 13 residues long. From germline, CDR1 is SGHRS and CDR2 YFSETQ. V dropped 0 bases and J dropped 4 bases, with 7 bases sitting between them. CDR3 in DNA: TGCGCCAGCAGCTTGGAAATCTTCACTGAAGCTTTCTTT. Translated: CASSLEIFTEAFF.

The chain combines TRBV7-6 with TRBJ1-2, with D maybe TRBD1 (5 bases). This CDR3 spans 14 amino acids. The germline gives CDR1 SGHVS, CDR2 FNYEAQ. V lost 4 bases to trimming and J lost 7 bases, with 16 bases between them. The CDR3: CASSSQPGLFGYTF. The DNA for the CDR3 is TGTGCCAGCAGCTCCCAACCGGGACTTTTTGGCTACACCTTC.

This clone was seen more than once but under ten times. This sequence joins TRBV10-3 and TRBJ2-7; perhaps TRBD1 as D (7 bases). CDR1 is ENHRY, CDR2 SYGVKD, per germline. The CDR3 is 14 residues long. V lost 3 bases to trimming and J lost 5 bases, with 14 bases between them. The CDR3 spells CAISDSQGRHEQYF. CDR3 nucleotide sequence: TGTGCCATCAGTGACTCACAGGGGAGGCACGAGCAGTACTTC.

The chain links TRBV10-3 to TRBJ1-5; D gene unclear. Germline V gene lookup returns CDR1 ENHRY and CDR2 SYGVKD. V was trimmed by 3 bases and J by 4 bases, leaving 13 bases between them. CDR3 length: 15 amino acids. The CDR3 DNA reads as TGTGCCATCAGTGACAGTGGCGGCCAGAATCAGCCCCAGCATTTT. This codes for CAISDSGGQNQPQHF.

The rearrangement joins TRBV29-1 to TRBJ2-3; TRBD2 aligns across 7 bases. CDR3 length: 13 amino acids. J lost 5 bases, V lost 4 bases, and 6 bases had no gene match. The V gene's germline CDR1 is SQVTM and CDR2 ANQGSEA. The CDR3 loop reads CSVASGLKDTQYF. DNA of the CDR3: TGCAGCGTTGCTAGCGGTTTGAAAGATACGCAGTATTTT.

The J gene is TRBJ1-1, the V gene TRBV6-5, with D unresolved. The length of the CDR3 is 15 residues. The germline V gene has CDR1 MNHEY and CDR2 SVGAGI. The ends were cut back, 0 bases at V and 0 bases at J, with 8 bases in the middle. CDR3 sequence reads: CASSYSAKMNTEAFF. CDR3 nucleotides: TGTGCCAGCAGTTACTCGGCAAAGATGAACACTGAAGCTTTCTTT.